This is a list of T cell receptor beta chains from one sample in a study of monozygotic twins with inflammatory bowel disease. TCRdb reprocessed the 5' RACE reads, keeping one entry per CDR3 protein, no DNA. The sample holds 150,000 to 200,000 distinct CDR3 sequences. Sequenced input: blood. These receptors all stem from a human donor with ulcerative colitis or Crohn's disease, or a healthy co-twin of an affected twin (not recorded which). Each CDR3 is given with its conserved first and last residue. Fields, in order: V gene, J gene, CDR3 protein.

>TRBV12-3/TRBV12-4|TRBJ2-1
CASSPNGKGSYNEQFF
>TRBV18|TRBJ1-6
CASSPSLTGGSPLHF
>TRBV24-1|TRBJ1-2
CATSVTGGDGYTF
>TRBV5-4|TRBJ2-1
CASSILTSGGTRRQFF
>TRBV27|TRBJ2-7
CASSRGQGAYEQYF
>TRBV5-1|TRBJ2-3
CASSIGLASDTQYF
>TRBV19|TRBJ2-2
CASSVGPVTGELFF
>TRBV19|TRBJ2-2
CASSIGLAGGPTGELFF
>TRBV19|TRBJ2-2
CASSIAGAGFGELFF
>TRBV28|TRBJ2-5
CASSFMGRAGVQETQYF
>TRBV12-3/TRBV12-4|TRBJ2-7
CASIRLADSELGEQYF
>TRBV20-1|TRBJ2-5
CSARDVETQYF
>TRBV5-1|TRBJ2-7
CASSFRTNTYEQYF
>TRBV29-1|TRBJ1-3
CSVERFSGNTIYF
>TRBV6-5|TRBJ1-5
CASSDSDRKGGNQPQHF
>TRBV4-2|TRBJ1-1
CASSFGPGTPMNTEAFF
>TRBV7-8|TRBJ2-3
CASSLVPGPPSTDTQYF
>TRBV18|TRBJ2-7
CASSRTESYEQYF
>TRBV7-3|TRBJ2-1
CASSSVQMGRGGSEQFF
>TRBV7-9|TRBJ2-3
CASSLAGEGETDTQYF
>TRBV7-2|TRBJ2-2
CASSLKQGFGELFF
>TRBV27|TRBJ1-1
CASSFRPQEGAALNTEAFF
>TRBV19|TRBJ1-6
CASSLQGLASPLHF
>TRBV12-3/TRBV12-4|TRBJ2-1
CASSFGGTRGREQFF
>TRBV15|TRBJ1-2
CATSRDLGTGSYGYTF
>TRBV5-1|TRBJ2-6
CASSVTGEGANVLTF
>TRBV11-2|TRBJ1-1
CASSSNPPGRTLNTEAFF
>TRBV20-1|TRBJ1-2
CSARDRGLGYTF
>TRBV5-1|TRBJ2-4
CASSLTPQGVGNIQYF
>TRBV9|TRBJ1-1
CASSRAGARTTEAFF
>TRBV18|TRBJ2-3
CASSPPMDTQYF
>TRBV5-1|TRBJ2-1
CASSVGVSYNEQFF
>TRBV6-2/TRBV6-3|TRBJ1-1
CASSWDTAEAFF
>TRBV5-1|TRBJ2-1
CASSSSGRAYNEQFF
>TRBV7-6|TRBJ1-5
CASSSGDPSQPQHF
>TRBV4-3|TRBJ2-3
CASSLTSPGGTTDTQYF
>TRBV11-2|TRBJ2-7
CASSLDPGGPSLYEQYF
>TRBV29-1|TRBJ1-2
CSVGANYGYTF
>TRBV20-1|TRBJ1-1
CSAALLGGPGTEAFF
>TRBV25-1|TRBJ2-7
CASSEQWANEQYF
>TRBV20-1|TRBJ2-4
CSANDGGTAKNIQYF
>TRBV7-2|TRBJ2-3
CASSLASITDTQYF
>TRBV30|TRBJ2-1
CAWTTQIGRNEQFF
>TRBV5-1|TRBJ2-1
CASSLAWASEGWNEQFF
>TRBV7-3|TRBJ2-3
CASSLDGPSTDTQYF
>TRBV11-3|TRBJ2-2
CASSLVQGQLFF
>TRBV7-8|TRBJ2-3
CASSYRSSGITDTQYF
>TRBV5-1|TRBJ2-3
CASSRDRGDTDTQYF
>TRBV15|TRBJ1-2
CATSRDHRDSDTTTNYGYTF
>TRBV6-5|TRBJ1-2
CASSYPGQINYGYTF
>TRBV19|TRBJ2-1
CASSPHSGPSYNEQFF
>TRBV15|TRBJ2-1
CATSKQGFSYNEQFF
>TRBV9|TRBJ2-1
CASSSGLAGPFNGDEQFF
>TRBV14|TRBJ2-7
CATPRGRGQYF
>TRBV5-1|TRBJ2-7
CASSLRLAGAGEQYF
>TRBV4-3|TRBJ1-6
CASSQDLSGNNSPLHF
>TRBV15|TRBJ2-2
CATSRQGDTGELFF